This T cell receptor beta chain originates from a study of identical twins. TCRdb reprocessed the 5' RACE reads via MiXCR and lists one record per CDR3 protein. The table shows approximately 210,000 distinct CDR3 sequences, with around 9.6% occurring only once. CDR1 and CDR2 (germline): LGHDT, YNNKEL (reference sequence). The CDR3 covers 15 residues. Germline trimming cut 2 bases from V and 9 bases from J; bases unmatched to any gene: 9. As regards this clonotype: Its antigen is not known.

Study results and limitations: A lower insertion count was a feature of abundant cord blood beta clonotypes, with no such feature in memory repertoires.

The source material was memory (CD45RO+) T cells sorted from blood. This chain uses TRBV3-1 with TRBJ2-1, with 8 bases lining up with TRBD2. The sequence derives from a woman aged 18-35 years in good health. The DNA of the CDR3 is TGTGCCAGCAGCCAATACCGGGGACTAGGGCGTGAGCAGTTCTTC. It codes for CASSQYRGLGREQFF.